This T cell receptor beta chain was profiled in a study of blood T cell repertoires in COVID-19. Generated by immunoSEQ multiplex PCR, the TCRdb table keeps only in-frame clones and is missing some. The sample carries approximately 390,000 clones, 87% recorded once. This TCR came from an older woman with COVID-19, enrolled during active disease. Sequenced sample: peripheral blood.

CDR3 nucleotide sequence: TGTGCCAGCAGCTTAGTGGGCGGGAGTAGATCCTACGAGCAGTACTTC. It codes for CASSLVGGSRSYEQYF. The V call is TRBV7-9, the J call TRBJ2-7; 7 bases align to TRBD2. Germline-derived CDR1 and CDR2 are SEHNR and FQNEAQ (reference sequence). With 1 base clipped from V and 1 base from J, the junction kept 7 bases outside the gene matches. The CDR3 extends over 16 amino acids. The complete variable domain, with remaining parts taken from reference TRBV7-9 and TRBJ2-7, reads DTGVSQNPRHKITKRGQNVTFRCDPISEHNRLYWYRQTLGQGPEFLTYFQNEAQLEKSRLLSDRFSAERPKGSFSTLEIQRTEQGDSAMYLCASSLVGGSRSYEQYFGPGTRLTVT.